The 22 T cell receptor beta chains given below trace back to one sample, sequenced in a study of cytomegalovirus exposure and HLA in healthy donors. 13 Jbeta primers and 60 Vbeta primers were used for the PCR. Profiled with immunoSEQ multiplex PCR; TCRdb holds only in-frame clones, not every one. The sample includes 250,000 to 350,000 clones, more than 80% of them seen just once. The sequenced sample consisted of PBMCs. The receptors here all came from a man aged 35 to 55 in good health and CMV-seropositive.

V usage is TRBV29-1 and J usage is TRBJ1-2; 10 nucleotides align to TRBD1. CDR1 and CDR2 from the germline V gene are SQVTM and ANQGSEA. This CDR3 has 15 amino acids. V shed 4 bases and J 4 bases; nucleotides not matched to a gene: 9. CDR3 in amino acids: CSVGGQGSTFYGYTF. CDR3 DNA sequence: TGCAGCGTTGGGGGACAGGGGAGCACCTTCTATGGCTACACCTTC. The variable domain in full, with the rest retrieved from reference TRBV29-1 and TRBJ1-2, is SAVISQKPSRDICQRGTSLTIQCQVDSQVTMMFWYRQQPGQSLTLIATANQGSEATYESGFVIDKFPISRPNLTFSTLTVSNMSPEDSSIYLCSVGGQGSTFYGYTFGSGTRLTVV.

The genes are TRBV9 and TRBJ2-2; 8 bases fit TRBD2. V trimming: 1 base; J trimming: 8 bases; junction bases outside the gene matches: 4. CDR1 SGDLS and CDR2 YYNGEE come from the germline V gene. The CDR3 is made up of 14 amino acids. The CDR3 is CASSVQAGVGELFF. Here the CDR3 DNA reads TGTGCCAGCAGCGTACAAGCGGGAGTGGGGGAGCTGTTTTTT. The complete variable domain, with remaining parts taken from reference TRBV9 and TRBJ2-2, reads DSGVTQTPKHLITATGQRVTLRCSPRSGDLSVYWYQQSLDQGLQFLIQYYNGEERAKGNILERFSAQQFPDLHSELNLSSLELGDSALYFCASSVQAGVGELFFGEGSRLTVL.

This chain uses TRBV7-3 with TRBJ1-1; 9 positions match TRBD1. CDR3 length: 15 residues. V lost 5 bases, J lost 1 base, and 5 bases stayed unmatched. Germline CDR1 and CDR2: SGHTA and FQGTGA. CDR3 sequence (DNA): TGTGCCAGCAGCCCAGGACAGGGGAGGAACACTGAAGCTTTCTTT. Translating gives CASSPGQGRNTEAFF. The full variable domain, its missing parts supplied by reference TRBV7-3 and TRBJ1-1, is GAGVSQTPSNKVTEKGKYVELRCDPISGHTALYWYRQSLGQGPEFLIYFQGTGAADDSGLPNDRFFAVRPEGSVSTLKIQRTERGDSAVYLCASSPGQGRNTEAFFGQGTRLTVV.

J is TRBJ1-5 and V is TRBV7-2; a possible D gene is TRBD1 (6 bases). V was cut by 8 bases and J by 0 bases, with 14 bases left in between. The CDR3 length is 15 residues. Germline CDR1 and CDR2: SGHTA and FQGNSA. CDR3 nucleotide sequence: TGTGCCAGCGGAGGACAGCCCTATAGCAATCAGCCCCAGCATTTT. Translation: CASGGQPYSNQPQHF. Full variable domain (rest looked up from reference TRBV7-2 and TRBJ1-5): GAGVSQSPSNKVTEKGKDVELRCDPISGHTALYWYRQSLGQGLEFLIYFQGNSAPDKSGLPSDRFSAERTGGSVSTLTIQRTQQEDSAVYLCASGGQPYSNQPQHFGDGTRLSIL.

The chain joins TRBV28 to TRBJ2-5; 7 nucleotides align to TRBD2. CDR3 length: 17 residues. With 4 bases clipped from V and 2 bases from J, the junction kept 13 bases outside the gene matches. CDR1 MDHEN and CDR2 SYDVKM come from the germline V gene. CDR3 residues: CASSSLSGGGLQETQYF. CDR3 DNA sequence: TGTGCCAGCAGTTCACTCTCGGGGGGTGGGCTTCAAGAGACCCAGTACTTC.

Worth noting for this clone: The sample contains more than one DNA sequence encoding this CDR3. The chain combines TRBV6-6 with TRBJ1-1; D gene uncertain. The CDR3 extends over 12 amino acids. The V end lost 6 bases, the J end lost 6 bases, and 11 bases lay between the germline ends. Germline V gives CDR1 MNHNY, CDR2 SVGAGI (reference sequence). CDR3 loop: CASSHREAEAFF. The CDR3 DNA is TGTGCCAGCAGCCACCGCGAGGCTGAAGCTTTCTTT.

V gene TRBV5-1 combines with J gene TRBJ2-7; D not certain. V dropped 0 bases and J dropped 3 bases, with 7 bases sitting between them. The CDR3 loop spans 13 amino acids. CDR1 is SGHRS, CDR2 YFSETQ, per germline. The CDR3 reads CASSLAGVYEQYF. In DNA, the CDR3 is TGCGCCAGCAGCTTGGCCGGAGTCTACGAGCAGTACTTC.

The rearrangement joins TRBV10-3 to TRBJ2-6; D possibly corresponds to TRBD2 (6 bases). V lost 6 bases and J 2 bases, leaving 8 bases between the germline ends. The germline V gene encodes CDR1 ENHRY and CDR2 SYGVKD. This CDR3 region has 14 residues. CDR3 sequence reads: CAIRPGAGANVLTF. In nucleotides, the CDR3 is TGTGCCATCAGACCGGGGGCTGGGGCCAACGTCCTGACTTTC.

The V and J genes are TRBV7-9 and TRBJ1-4, with D tentatively TRBD1 (5 bases). The CDR3 extends over 15 amino acids. Between the trimmed V and J ends, which lost 7 bases and 0 bases, there was a span of 12 bases. CDR1 is SEHNR and CDR2 is FQNEAQ in the germline V gene (reference sequence). CDR3 DNA sequence: TGTGCCAGCACCGCGGGGGGGGCAACTAATGAAAAACTGTTTTTT. This gives the protein CASTAGGATNEKLFF.

The chain couples TRBV9 to TRBJ2-7; 9 nucleotides line up with TRBD2. CDR1 is SGDLS, CDR2 YYNGEE, per germline. The V and J ends lost 0 bases and 6 bases, in that order; junction bases with no gene match: 13. The CDR3 extends over 17 amino acids. CDR3 DNA sequence: TGTGCCAGCAGCGTAGGAGGGGGGGGTAGCGGGAGTGCCGAGCAGTACTTC. Encoded protein: CASSVGGGGSGSAEQYF.

The genes are TRBV7-8 and TRBJ2-1; D perhaps matches TRBD1 (5 bases). This CDR3 is 14 amino acids long. V gave up 1 base and J gave up 6 bases, with 10 bases separating them. CDR1 is SGHVS and CDR2 is FQNEAQ in the germline V gene. The CDR3 loop is CASSLVARGNEQFF. CDR3 coding DNA: TGTGCCAGCAGCTTAGTGGCAAGGGGCAATGAGCAGTTCTTC.

This chain connects TRBV28 to TRBJ2-7; TRBD1 is a possible D gene (5 bases). Germline V gives CDR1 MDHEN, CDR2 SYDVKM. This CDR3 spans 13 amino acids. Between the trimmed V and J ends, which lost 6 bases and 3 bases, there was a span of 12 bases. CDR3 in amino acids: CASRPDTDYEQYF. The DNA of the CDR3 is TGTGCCAGCAGACCGGACACCGACTACGAGCAGTACTTC. The variable domain in full, completed from reference TRBV28 and TRBJ2-7, reads DVKVTQSSRYLVKRTGEKVFLECVQDMDHENMFWYRQDPGLGLRLIYFSYDVKMKEKGDIPEGYSVSREKKERFSLILESASTNQTSMYLCASRPDTDYEQYFGPGTRLTVT.

J is TRBJ1-2 and V is TRBV6-5; D call uncertain. This CDR3 is 14 amino acids long. CDR1 and CDR2 (germline): MNHEY, SVGAGI. V was clipped by 2 bases and J by 7 bases, with 14 bases between them. Written as DNA, the CDR3 is TGTGCCAGCAGTTACCAACGGGGATCCCTTGGCTACACCTTC. It specifies CASSYQRGSLGYTF.

This clone was detected only once. This chain uses TRBV21-1 with TRBJ2-5; the tabulated D call, TRBD2, remains unverified against the DNA. TRBV21-1 is marked as a pseudogene. The CDR3 is 15 residues long. As DNA, the CDR3 is TGTGCCAGCACCCTAGCGCCCCTGAGACGAGAGACCCAGTACTTC. Amino acid sequence: CASTLAPLRRETQYF.

The V call is TRBV15, the J call TRBJ2-7; D might be TRBD2 (7 bases). This CDR3 is 15 amino acids long. The ends were cut back, 3 bases at V and 2 bases at J, with 14 bases in the middle. CDR1 and CDR2 from the germline V gene are LNHNV and YYDKDF (reference sequence). CDR3 residues: CATSRGGQLPYEQYF. The CDR3 DNA is TGTGCCACCAGCAGGGGGGGGCAGTTACCCTACGAGCAGTACTTC.

The chain is built from TRBV7-9 and TRBJ2-7; TRBD2 aligns across 8 bases. Germline CDR1 reads SEHNR; CDR2 reads FQNEAQ (reference sequence). The CDR3 is made up of 15 amino acids. V was clipped by 5 bases and J by 6 bases; unmatched bases: 12. CDR3 protein: CASSKDPGLDSEQYF. Written as DNA, the CDR3 is TGTGCCAGCAGCAAAGATCCGGGACTAGACTCCGAGCAGTACTTC. The complete variable domain, with remaining parts taken from reference TRBV7-9 and TRBJ2-7, reads DTGVSQNPRHKITKRGQNVTFRCDPISEHNRLYWYRQTLGQGPEFLTYFQNEAQLEKSRLLSDRFSAERPKGSFSTLEIQRTEQGDSAMYLCASSKDPGLDSEQYFGPGTRLTVT.

The count of this clone is one. The CDR3 DNA reads TGTGCCAGCAGTATACAGGGGGCTGAGACCCAGTACTTC. The encoded protein is CASSIQGAETQYF. V usage is TRBV25-1 and J usage is TRBJ2-5; TRBD1 agrees at 9 bases. Trimming took 5 bases from V and 5 from J; bases not matched to a gene: 3. Germline V CDR1 and CDR2: MGHDK, SYGVNS. This CDR3 region has 13 residues.

This chain connects TRBV19 to TRBJ2-2; 11 positions match TRBD1. V shed 10 bases and J 4 bases; nucleotides not matched to a gene: 8. This CDR3 region has 15 residues. CDR1 and CDR2 from the germline V gene are LNHDA and SQIVND (reference sequence). CDR3 loop: CATSRDRGGTGELFF. The CDR3 DNA sequence: TGTGCCACGTCCCGGGACAGGGGGGGCACCGGGGAGCTGTTTTTT.

The chain combines TRBV19 with TRBJ1-1, with D possibly TRBD1 on 6 matching bases. V dropped 3 bases and J dropped 0 bases, with 11 bases sitting between them. Germline V CDR1 and CDR2: LNHDA, SQIVND (reference sequence). The CDR3 has 15 residues. CDR3 sequence: CASSISRGMNTEAFF. The CDR3 DNA reads TGTGCCAGTAGTATTTCGAGGGGGATGAACACTGAAGCTTTCTTT. Looking up the rest from reference TRBV19 and TRBJ1-1 gives the full variable domain: DGGITQSPKYLFRKEGQNVTLSCEQNLNHDAMYWYRQDPGQGLRLIYYSQIVNDFQKGDIAEGYSVSREKKESFPLTVTSAQKNPTAFYLCASSISRGMNTEAFFGQGTRLTVV.

The V call is TRBV11-2, the J call TRBJ2-1, with 11 bases aligning to TRBD2. Per germline, CDR1 SGHAT and CDR2 FQNNGV. V was pared by 4 bases and J by 5 bases, with 10 bases of the junction left unmatched. This CDR3 contains 17 residues. CDR3 sequence reads: CASSSGGTSGPNNEQFF. The CDR3 nucleotides read TGTGCCAGCAGCTCAGGGGGGACTAGCGGACCCAACAATGAGCAGTTCTTC.

This chain uses TRBV6-5 with TRBJ1-1, with 8 bases fitting TRBD1. Germline V lookup: CDR1 MNHEY, CDR2 SVGAGI. The CDR3 has 15 residues. The J segment lost 3 bases and the V segment lost 0 bases, leaving 3 bases of the junction unmatched. CDR3 coding DNA: TGTGCCAGCAGTTACTCGAACAGGGGGTACACTGAAGCTTTCTTT. Translation: CASSYSNRGYTEAFF.

Only one count was recorded for this clone. V and J are TRBV28 and TRBJ2-5; 9 bases are shared with TRBD1. There are 14 residues in the CDR3. CDR1 is MDHEN and CDR2 is SYDVKM in the germline V gene. After removal of 5 bases from V and 5 bases from J, the junction contained 6 bases not matched to a gene. CDR3 sequence reads: CASSPWDRAETQYF. The CDR3 coding sequence is TGTGCCAGCAGTCCCTGGGACAGGGCTGAGACCCAGTACTTC.